The 30 T cell receptor beta chains below were found in one sample sequenced in a study of T cells in Graves' hyperthyroidism and ophthalmopathy. TCR beta CDR3 regions were amplified from RNA. HTBI primers were used for first-round RT-PCR of the TCR CDR3. TCRdb called the multiplex PCR reads again in MiXCR, with one record for every CDR3 protein. The sample yields almost 600,000 distinct CDR3 sequences, approximately 15% seen once. Sequencing was performed on blood. The receptors here all came from a woman in her twenties or thirties with Graves' hyperthyroidism that later progressed to Graves' ophthalmopathy.

This clonotype was counted between two and nine times. A much larger clone differs from this one at a single base, so this may be a read error. The chain carries TRBV29-1 and TRBJ1-2; D possibly corresponds to TRBD1 (5 bases). V was shortened by 6 bases and J by 8 bases, with 22 bases between the two germline ends. This CDR3 spans 14 amino acids. CDR1 and CDR2 from the germline V gene are SQVTM and ANQGSEA. The CDR3 loop reads CSVDNLWDGEGYTF. In nucleotides, the CDR3 is TGCAGCGTCGACAATCTTTGGGACGGGGAGGGCTACACCTTC.

This clonotype occurred a few times. The chain has TRBV7-9 and TRBJ1-2, with D tentatively TRBD1 (5 bases). The germline CDR1 and CDR2 sequences are SEHNR and FQNEAQ (reference sequence). The CDR3 is 14 residues long. V gave up 7 bases and J gave up 8 bases, with 20 bases separating them. The CDR3 DNA reads as TGTGCCAGCACCTCCGGGGACCTTTCCTGGGGCTACACCTTC. Protein: CASTSGDLSWGYTF.

This clonotype was observed many times. The V call is TRBV20-1, the J call TRBJ1-2, with D unclear. The CDR3 sequence is 12 residues long. V was cut by 3 bases and J by 2 bases, with 7 bases left in between. Germline values: CDR1 DFQATT, CDR2 SNEGSKA (reference sequence). CDR3 sequence (DNA): TGCAGTGCTAGGAGTCAGAACTATGGCTACACCTTC. This codes for CSARSQNYGYTF.

As concerns this clonotype: Possible read error: a much larger clone is one base away. The chain links TRBV29-1 to TRBJ2-5; TRBD1 or TRBD2 may be the D gene (6 bases each). Germline CDR1 and CDR2: SQVTM and ANQGSEA. This CDR3 contains 15 residues. Trimming stripped 4 bases from V and 6 bases from J, with 21 bases between. CDR3 nucleotide sequence: TGCAGCGTTGGGGTCGGAGGGGGAGTCGGAAAGACCCAGTACTTC. As protein: CSVGVGGGVGKTQYF.

This clonotype was counted only a few times. The chain is built from TRBV6-1 and TRBJ2-7; D not certain. Per the germline V gene, CDR1 is MNHNS and CDR2 is SASEGT. Trimming cost V 6 bases and J 4 bases, with 13 bases left between them. The CDR3 is 13 residues long. The CDR3 reads CASRALPLYEQYF. The DNA of the CDR3 is TGTGCCAGCAGAGCCCTCCCCCTTTACGAGCAGTACTTC.

This clonotype was detected ten times or more. This sequence joins TRBV11-3 and TRBJ2-3; D perhaps matches TRBD1 (6 bases). Trimming left V 5 bases short and J 0 bases short, with 15 bases between. Germline assignment: CDR1 SGHNT and CDR2 YENEEA. The CDR3 totals 16 residues. The CDR3 reads CASSRDIGPSTDTQYF. The CDR3, as DNA: TGTGCCAGCAGCCGGGACATTGGACCTAGCACAGATACGCAGTATTTT.

This clonotype was recorded at least ten times. V is TRBV10-3 and J is TRBJ2-3, with 7 bases matching TRBD2. The germline V gene has CDR1 ENHRY and CDR2 SYGVKD. The CDR3 spans 14 residues. After removal of 10 bases from V and 6 bases from J, the junction contained 13 bases not matched to a gene. CDR3: CATESSGSWDTQYF. Here the CDR3 DNA reads TGTGCCACCGAATCTAGCGGTTCCTGGGATACGCAGTATTTT.

This clonotype was detected ten times or more. The rearrangement joins TRBV7-2 to TRBJ2-7; the match to TRBD1 covers 9 bases. This CDR3 is 15 amino acids long. Germline-derived CDR1 and CDR2 are SGHTA and FQGNSA. J lost 2 bases, V lost 1 base, and 3 bases had no gene match. The CDR3 loop reads CASSLGGTGTYEQYF. In nucleotides, the CDR3 is TGTGCCAGCAGCTTAGGAGGGACAGGGACCTACGAGCAGTACTTC.

This clonotype was counted ten times or more. This CDR3 reads CASSASYNSPLHF. The CDR3 DNA is TGTGCCAGCAGCGCCTCCTATAATTCACCCCTCCACTTT. The gene calls are TRBV6-1 and TRBJ1-6; no reliable D call. V dropped 6 bases and J dropped 0 bases, with 3 bases sitting between them. CDR3 length: 13 residues. Germline V lookup: CDR1 MNHNS, CDR2 SASEGT.

The rearrangement links TRBV4-1 to TRBJ1-5; TRBD1 agrees at 11 bases. CDR3 length: 17 residues. The germline V gene has CDR1 MGHRA and CDR2 YSYEKL. J lost 2 bases, V lost 3 bases, and 6 bases had no gene match. CDR3: CASSHGQGARGNQPQHF. The CDR3 coding sequence is TGCGCCAGCAGCCATGGACAGGGGGCTCGCGGCAATCAGCCCCAGCATTTT.

This clonotype was found many times. The chain employs TRBV7-9 and TRBJ2-5; D perhaps matches TRBD2 (6 bases). V gave up 4 bases and J gave up 5 bases, with 17 bases separating them. The germline V gene encodes CDR1 SEHNR and CDR2 FQNEAQ (reference sequence). This CDR3 is 15 amino acids long. CDR3 sequence reads: CASSYGTYRRETQYF. Written as DNA, the CDR3 is TGTGCCAGCAGCTACGGGACTTACCGACGGGAGACCCAGTACTTC.

This clonotype was picked up many times. This sequence joins TRBV11-2 and TRBJ2-5; TRBD1 matches at 7 bases. Trimming at V came to 5 bases and at J to 2 bases, leaving 11 bases not matched to a gene. Per the germline V gene, CDR1 is SGHAT and CDR2 is FQNNGV. The CDR3 consists of 16 residues. The CDR3 is CASSGRIGGIQETQYF. The DNA for the CDR3 is TGTGCCAGCAGCGGTAGGATAGGGGGCATTCAAGAGACCCAGTACTTC.

This clonotype was seen ten or more times. This chain uses TRBV29-1 with TRBJ1-2; TRBD1 aligns across 7 bases. Per the germline V gene, CDR1 is SQVTM and CDR2 is ANQGSEA. J lost 5 bases, V lost 7 bases, and 10 bases had no gene match. This CDR3 has 13 amino acids. CDR3 sequence reads: CSAFGQANYGYTF. The CDR3 nucleotides read TGCAGCGCCTTTGGACAGGCCAATTATGGCTACACCTTC.

The sample holds many counts of this clonotype. The CDR3 DNA reads TGTGCCAGTAGGCTAACAGGGTCCCCTCAGCCCCAGCATTTT. This translates into CASRLTGSPQPQHF. The chain combines TRBV19 with TRBJ1-5; possibly TRBD1 for D (6 bases). V was pared by 6 bases and J by 6 bases, with 15 bases between. The germline gives CDR1 LNHDA, CDR2 SQIVND (reference sequence). The length of the CDR3 is 14 residues. The full variable domain, in which reference TRBV19 and TRBJ1-5 provide the parts outside the CDR3, is DGGITQSPKYLFRKEGQNVTLSCEQNLNHDAMYWYRQDPGQGLRLIYYSQIVNDFQKGDIAEGYSVSREKKESFPLTVTSAQKNPTAFYLCASRLTGSPQPQHFGDGTRLSIL.

This clonotype was seen many times. This rearrangement joins TRBV11-2 to TRBJ1-1; no clear D. This CDR3 comprises 15 residues. With 3 bases removed from V and 0 bases from J, the gap between germline ends came to 11 bases. Germline V gene lookup returns CDR1 SGHAT and CDR2 FQNNGV. CDR3 DNA: TGTGCCAGCAGCTTGTTCGGGTATATGAACACTGAAGCTTTCTTT. This gives the protein CASSLFGYMNTEAFF.

Concerning this clonotype: This could be a read error, since a much larger clone is one nucleotide away. This chain uses TRBV28 with TRBJ2-7; 7 positions match TRBD1. V lost 8 bases to trimming and J lost 0 bases; unmatched junction nucleotides: 10. This CDR3 has 15 amino acids. The germline V gene has CDR1 MDHEN and CDR2 SYDVKM. CDR3 bases: TGTGCCAGCGGTACAAGACAGGGTTACTCCTACGAGCAGTACTTC. It specifies CASGTRQGYSYEQYF.

This clonotype has a count of ten or more. The chain links TRBV11-2 to TRBJ1-5; no definite D call. The CDR3 contains 13 residues. V shed 5 bases and J shed 5 bases, with 10 bases lying between them. CDR1 SGHAT and CDR2 FQNNGV come from the germline V gene. This chain's CDR3 is CASSPTGDQPQHF. The CDR3 DNA follows: TGTGCCAGCAGCCCCACTGGGGATCAGCCCCAGCATTTT.

This clonotype was picked up many times. V is TRBV10-3 and J is TRBJ2-7; 11 bases fit TRBD1. The junction had 8 bases not matched to a gene; V was cut back by 4 bases and J by 0 bases. Germline loops: CDR1 ENHRY, CDR2 SYGVKD. CDR3 length: 17 residues. CDR3 loop: CAISGGQGAISSYEQYF. CDR3 DNA sequence: TGTGCCATCAGTGGCGGACAGGGGGCGATTAGCTCCTACGAGCAGTACTTC.

This clonotype showed up many times. The CDR3: CASSPQGINEKLFF. In nucleotides, the CDR3 is TGTGCCAGCTCACCACAGGGGATTAATGAAAAACTGTTTTTT. The chain couples TRBV18 to TRBJ1-4; possible D gene TRBD1, 5 bases. The germline CDR1 and CDR2 sequences are KGHSH and LQKENI. Trimming pared 1 base from V and 4 bases from J, leaving 7 bases between. The CDR3 contains 14 residues. The full variable domain, with the rest looked up from reference TRBV18 and TRBJ1-4, is NAGVMQNPRHLVRRRGQEARLRCSPMKGHSHVYWYRQLPEEGLKFMVYLQKENIIDESGMPKERFSAEFPKEGPSILRIQQVVRGDSAAYFCASSPQGINEKLFFGSGTQLSVL.

The table lists this clonotype with a few counts. This chain links TRBV7-9 with TRBJ1-2; 11 positions agree with TRBD1. This CDR3 spans 14 amino acids. J gave up 8 bases and V 6 bases, and 8 bases lay outside the gene matches. The germline V gene encodes CDR1 SEHNR and CDR2 FQNEAQ (reference sequence). The CDR3 loop is CASRRGQGDYGYTF. CDR3 nucleotide sequence: TGTGCCAGCAGACGGGGACAGGGGGATTACGGCTACACCTTC.

The sample holds a few counts of this clonotype. The rearrangement uses TRBV7-2 and TRBJ2-7; no clear D. V was trimmed by 1 base and J by 8 bases, leaving 12 bases between them. The CDR3 is 13 residues long. Germline loops: CDR1 SGHTA, CDR2 FQGNSA. CDR3: CASSLDPGNKQYF. CDR3 bases: TGTGCCAGCAGCTTAGACCCCGGTAACAAGCAGTACTTC.

Note on this clonotype: A much larger clone differs from this one at a single base, so this may be a read error. V gene TRBV12-3 or TRBV12-4 combines with J gene TRBJ1-4; no firm D call. CDR3 size: 12 residues. V was shortened by 6 bases and J by 12 bases, with 14 bases between the two germline ends. For the CDR3, the DNA is TGTGCCAGCAGGGCCTGTAATGAGGAACTGTTTTTT. Amino acids: CASRACNEELFF.

For the CDR3, the DNA is TGTGCCAGCAGAGACGCTCAAGTGGGCACTAACTATGGCTACACCTTC. Translated, it gives CASRDAQVGTNYGYTF. The chain is built from TRBV7-9 and TRBJ1-2; D call uncertain. This CDR3 contains 16 residues. Germline values: CDR1 SEHNR, CDR2 FQNEAQ (reference sequence). V lost 6 bases to trimming and J lost 0 bases, with 17 bases between them.

This clonotype was seen at least ten times. CDR3 loop: CASSQGANILGQYF. CDR3 nucleotide sequence: TGTGCCAGCAGCCAAGGAGCCAACATTTTAGGGCAGTATTTT. The gene calls are TRBV3-1 and TRBJ2-3; D unclear. V shed 1 base and J shed 11 bases, with 16 bases lying between them. The CDR3 runs 14 residues. CDR1 and CDR2 (germline): LGHDT, YNNKEL (reference sequence).

This clonotype was seen many times. This chain uses TRBV24-1 with TRBJ2-4, with TRBD1 matching over 7 bases. Trimming removed 5 bases from V and 1 base from J; junction bases left unmatched: 10. The CDR3 is 17 amino acids. Germline CDR1 KGHDR, CDR2 SFDVKD. CDR3 region: CATSALGTDAAKNIQYF. CDR3 bases: TGTGCCACCAGTGCCCTGGGGACAGACGCGGCCAAAAACATTCAGTACTTC.

This clonotype has more than one count but fewer than ten. The chain carries TRBV25-1 and TRBJ1-3; D is ambiguous. This CDR3 contains 15 residues. V lost 1 base, J lost 0 bases, and 7 bases lay in between. Germline V gene data show CDR1 as MGHDK and CDR2 as SYGVNS. This CDR3 is CASSELASSGNTIYF. The CDR3 bases are TGTGCCAGCAGTGAATTGGCCAGCTCTGGAAACACCATATATTTT.

This clonotype turned up a few times. Sequence at one end of the junction differs from germline and may be a read error. This chain connects TRBV28 to TRBJ2-5; D perhaps matches TRBD1 (5 bases). CDR1 and CDR2 from the germline V gene are MDHEN and SYDVKM. The CDR3 sequence is 14 residues long. The DNA for the CDR3 is TGTGCCAGCGGTTTATCCCAGGGCTTGGAGACCCAGTACTTC. This encodes CASGLSQGLETQYF.

The chain is built from TRBV20-1 and TRBJ2-1, with 7 bases matching TRBD2. V was pared by 6 bases and J by 1 base, with 9 bases of the junction left unmatched. Looked up from germline, CDR1 is DFQATT and CDR2 is SNEGSKA (reference sequence). This CDR3 is built from 15 residues. CDR3 in amino acids: CSASQAGLSYNEQFF. The CDR3, as DNA: TGCAGTGCGAGCCAGGCGGGACTATCCTACAATGAGCAGTTCTTC.

This sequence joins TRBV28 and TRBJ1-3, with TRBD1 as a possible D gene (5 bases). The CDR3 runs to 15 residues. The V end lost 7 bases, the J end lost 4 bases, and 17 bases lay between the germline ends. CDR1 is MDHEN, CDR2 SYDVKM, per germline. CDR3 DNA sequence: TGTGCCAGCACTCCGCCGGGGCGGGTCGGAAACACCATATATTTT. Its protein product is CASTPPGRVGNTIYF.

This clonotype was seen ten or more times. The chain employs TRBV20-1 and TRBJ1-1, with D tentatively TRBD1 (5 bases). The CDR3 covers 14 residues. Germline V CDR1 and CDR2: DFQATT, SNEGSKA (reference sequence). The V gene lost 6 bases and the J gene lost 0 bases, with 14 bases spanning the gap. The CDR3 is CSAPQGTMNTEAFF. CDR3 nucleotides: TGCAGTGCCCCTCAGGGAACCATGAACACTGAAGCTTTCTTT.